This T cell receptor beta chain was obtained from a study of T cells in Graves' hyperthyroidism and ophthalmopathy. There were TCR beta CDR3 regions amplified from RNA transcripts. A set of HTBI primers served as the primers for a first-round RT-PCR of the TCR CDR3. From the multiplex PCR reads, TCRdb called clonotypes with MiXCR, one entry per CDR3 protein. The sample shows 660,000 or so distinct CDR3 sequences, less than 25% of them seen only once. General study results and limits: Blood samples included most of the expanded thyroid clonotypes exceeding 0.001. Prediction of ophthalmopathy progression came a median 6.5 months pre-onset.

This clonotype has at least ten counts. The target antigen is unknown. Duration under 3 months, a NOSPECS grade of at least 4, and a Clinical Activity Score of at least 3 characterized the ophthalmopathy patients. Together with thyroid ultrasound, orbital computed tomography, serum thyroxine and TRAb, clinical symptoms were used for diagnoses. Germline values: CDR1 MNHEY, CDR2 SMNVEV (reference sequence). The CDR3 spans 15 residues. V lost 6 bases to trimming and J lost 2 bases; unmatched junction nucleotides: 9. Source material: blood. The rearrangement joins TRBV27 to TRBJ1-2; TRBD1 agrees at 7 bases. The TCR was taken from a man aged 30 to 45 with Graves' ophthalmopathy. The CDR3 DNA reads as TGTGCCAGCAGACGTTTTCCGACAGGGAACTATGGCTACACCTTC. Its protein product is CASRRFPTGNYGYTF.